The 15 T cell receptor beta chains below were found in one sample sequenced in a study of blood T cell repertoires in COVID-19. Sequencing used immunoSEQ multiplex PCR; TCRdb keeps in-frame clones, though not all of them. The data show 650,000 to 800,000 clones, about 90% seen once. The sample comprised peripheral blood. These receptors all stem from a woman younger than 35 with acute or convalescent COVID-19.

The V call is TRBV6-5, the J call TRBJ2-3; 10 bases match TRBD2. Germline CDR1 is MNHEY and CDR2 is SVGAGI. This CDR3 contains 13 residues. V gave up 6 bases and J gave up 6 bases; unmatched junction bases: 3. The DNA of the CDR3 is TGTGCCAGCAGAAGCGGGGGGGTGGATACGCAGTATTTT. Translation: CASRSGGVDTQYF.

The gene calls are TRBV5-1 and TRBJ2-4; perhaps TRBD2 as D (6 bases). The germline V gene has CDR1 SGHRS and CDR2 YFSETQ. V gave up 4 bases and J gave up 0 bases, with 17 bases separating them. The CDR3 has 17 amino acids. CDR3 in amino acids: CASSPPTRDRAKNIQYF. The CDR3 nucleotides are TGCGCCAGCAGCCCCCCGACTAGAGATAGAGCCAAAAACATTCAGTACTTC.

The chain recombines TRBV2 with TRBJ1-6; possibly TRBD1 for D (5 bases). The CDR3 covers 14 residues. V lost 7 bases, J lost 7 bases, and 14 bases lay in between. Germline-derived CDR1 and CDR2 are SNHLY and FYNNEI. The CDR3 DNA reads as TGTGCCAGCACTGTGGAGGGGCACAATTCACCCCTCCACTTT. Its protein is CASTVEGHNSPLHF.

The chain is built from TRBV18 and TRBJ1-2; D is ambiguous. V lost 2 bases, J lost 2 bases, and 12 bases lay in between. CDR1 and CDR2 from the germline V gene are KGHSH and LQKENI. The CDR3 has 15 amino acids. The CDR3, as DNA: TGTGCCAGCTCACCAGGGTTACAGAACAACTATGGCTACACCTTC. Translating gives CASSPGLQNNYGYTF.

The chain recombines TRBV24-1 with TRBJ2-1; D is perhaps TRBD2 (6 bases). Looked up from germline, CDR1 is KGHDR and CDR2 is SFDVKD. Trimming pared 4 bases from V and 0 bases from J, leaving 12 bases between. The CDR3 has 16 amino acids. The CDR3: CATSDRRASSYNEQFF. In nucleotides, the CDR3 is TGTGCCACCAGTGACCGGAGGGCCAGCTCCTACAATGAGCAGTTCTTC.

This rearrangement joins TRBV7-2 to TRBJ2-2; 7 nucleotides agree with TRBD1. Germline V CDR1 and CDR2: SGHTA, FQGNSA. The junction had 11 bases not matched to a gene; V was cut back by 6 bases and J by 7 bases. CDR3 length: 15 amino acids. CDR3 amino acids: CASRPQGSYGGELFF. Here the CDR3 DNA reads TGTGCCAGCAGGCCACAGGGGTCGTATGGCGGGGAGCTGTTTTTT.

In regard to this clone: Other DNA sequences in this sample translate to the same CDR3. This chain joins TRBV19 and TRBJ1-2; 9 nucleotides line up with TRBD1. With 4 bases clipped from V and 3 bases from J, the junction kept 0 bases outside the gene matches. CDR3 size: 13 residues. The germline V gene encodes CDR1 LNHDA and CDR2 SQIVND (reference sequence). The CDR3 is CASSRTGDYGYTF. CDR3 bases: TGTGCCAGTAGTAGGACAGGGGACTATGGCTACACCTTC.

Here the CDR3 reads CASMAAPAETQYF. CDR3 DNA: TGTGCCAGCATGGCGGCCCCCGCAGAGACCCAGTACTTC. The chain is built from TRBV7-2 and TRBJ2-5; D gene ambiguous. Germline assignment: CDR1 SGHTA and CDR2 FQGNSA. The CDR3 runs 13 residues. V dropped 7 bases and J dropped 4 bases, with 13 bases sitting between them.

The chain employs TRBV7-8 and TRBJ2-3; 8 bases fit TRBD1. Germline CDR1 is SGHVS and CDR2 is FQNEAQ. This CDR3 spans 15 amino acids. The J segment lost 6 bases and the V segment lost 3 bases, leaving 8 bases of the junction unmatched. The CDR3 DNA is TGTGCCAGCAGCTTTGGACAGGGCCGTGCGGATACGCAGTATTTT. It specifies CASSFGQGRADTQYF.

The CDR3 sequence is CASSQPLRGETQYF. In nucleotides, the CDR3 is TGCGCCAGCAGCCAACCTCTTCGCGGGGAGACCCAGTACTTC. This chain joins TRBV4-1 and TRBJ2-5; D possibly corresponds to TRBD2 (5 bases). V lost 2 bases and J lost 5, with 12 bases in between. CDR3 length: 14 residues. Germline CDR1 and CDR2: MGHRA and YSYEKL.

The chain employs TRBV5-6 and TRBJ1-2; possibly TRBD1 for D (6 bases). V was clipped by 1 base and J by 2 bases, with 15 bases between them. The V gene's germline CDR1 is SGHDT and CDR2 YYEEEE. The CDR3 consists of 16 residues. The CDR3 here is CASSLRGSGQNYGYTF. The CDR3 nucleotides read TGTGCCAGCAGCTTGAGAGGAAGTGGACAGAACTATGGCTACACCTTC.

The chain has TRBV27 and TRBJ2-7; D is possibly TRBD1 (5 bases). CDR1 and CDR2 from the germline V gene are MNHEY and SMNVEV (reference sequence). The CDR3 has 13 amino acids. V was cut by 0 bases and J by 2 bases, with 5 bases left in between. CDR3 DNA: TGTGCCAGCAGTTTATCGGGGCCCTACGAGCAGTACTTC. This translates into CASSLSGPYEQYF.

As DNA, the CDR3 is TGTGCCAGCAGCCACCCCCGGGACAGGGGGGGGCACCGCACAGATACGCAGTATTTT. Its translation is CASSHPRDRGGHRTDTQYF. V gene TRBV7-6 combines with J gene TRBJ2-3; 11 bases match TRBD1. Germline loops: CDR1 SGHVS, CDR2 FNYEAQ. The CDR3 has 19 residues. V lost 5 bases to trimming and J lost 1 base; unmatched junction nucleotides: 14.

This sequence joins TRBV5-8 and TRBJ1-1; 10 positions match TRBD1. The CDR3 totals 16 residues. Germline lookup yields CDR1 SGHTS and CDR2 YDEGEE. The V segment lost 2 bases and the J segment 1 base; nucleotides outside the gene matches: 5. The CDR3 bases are TGTGCCAGCAGCTTCGGGACAGGGGCTTCGAACACTGAAGCTTTCTTT. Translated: CASSFGTGASNTEAFF.

The CDR3 sequence is CASSVALLDRGDTQYF. In DNA, the CDR3 is TGTGCCAGCAGCGTAGCCCTCCTGGACAGGGGGGATACGCAGTATTTT. This chain joins TRBV9 and TRBJ2-3; 10 nucleotides line up with TRBD1. With 0 bases clipped from V and 6 bases from J, the junction kept 7 bases outside the gene matches. The CDR3 covers 16 residues. CDR1 is SGDLS, CDR2 YYNGEE, per germline.